This record covers a single TCR beta chain. The antigen remains unidentified. This entry is derived from a study of cytomegalovirus exposure and HLA in healthy donors. Overall study: Early released data had around 88 million unique TCRs, all coming from HLA-typed donors.

The PCR ran on 60 Vbeta and 13 Jbeta primers. Profiled with immunoSEQ multiplex PCR; TCRdb holds only in-frame clones, not every one. The table includes about 62,000 clones, 70% to 90% detected once. Trimming cost V 2 bases and J 6 bases, with 13 bases left between them. CDR3 length equals 15 residues. The germline gives CDR1 SGHAT, CDR2 FQNNGV. Study-wide points: Earlier results showed most TCR beta V segments being productive about 90% or about 30% of the time.

This TCR was sampled from a man younger than 35 in good health and CMV-seronegative. Sequenced input: PBMCs. The chain is built from TRBV11-2 and TRBJ1-4; D might be TRBD1 (5 bases). Here the CDR3 reads CASSLPPGGDEKLFF. In nucleotides, the CDR3 is TGTGCCAGCAGCTTACCCCCTGGGGGGGATGAAAAACTGTTTTTT.